This T cell receptor (beta chain) is from a study of graft-versus-host responses after intestinal transplantation. Assay: immunoSEQ multiplex PCR; the TCRdb copy retains only in-frame clones and omits some. This sample has about 25,000 clones, with 93% found just once. CDR1 and CDR2 from the germline V gene are SGHKS and YYEKEE (reference sequence). With V trimmed by 0 bases and J by 2 bases, 4 bases remained unmatched. The CDR3 has 17 residues. This chain joins TRBV5-5 and TRBJ1-4; TRBD1 matches at 10 bases. The receptor was derived from a human patient who received an intestinal transplant, so some T cells may come from the graft donor. Sequencing used PBMCs, obtained 18 days after transplant. The CDR3 protein is CASSLGQGATTNEKLFF. The CDR3 DNA is TGTGCCAGCAGCTTGGGACAGGGGGCGACGACTAATGAAAAACTGTTTTTT. The full variable domain, in which reference TRBV5-5 and TRBJ1-4 provide the parts outside the CDR3, is DAGVTQSPTHLIKTRGQQVTLRCSPISGHKSVSWYQQVLGQGPQFIFQYYEKEERGRGNFPDRFSARQFPNYSSELNVNALLLGDSALYLCASSLGQGATTNEKLFFGSGTQLSVL.